A single sample is the source of the 14 T cell receptor beta chains below, sequenced in a study of T cells after yellow fever vaccination. TCRdb recomputed calls from the 5' RACE reads with MiXCR, one row per CDR3 protein. The sample holds 100,000 to 150,000 distinct CDR3 sequences, roughly 9% seen once. Sample: CD8+ T cells sorted from PBMCs, taken on the day of the yellow fever booster vaccination. Receptors were obtained from a man between 18 and 35 years old who received the YFV17D yellow fever vaccine.

This clonotype was found a few times. The chain joins TRBV6-2 or TRBV6-3 to TRBJ1-1; D call uncertain. V lost 3 bases and J lost 1, with 6 bases in between. Germline values: CDR1 MNHEY, CDR2 SVGEGT. The CDR3 extends over 13 amino acids. The DNA of the CDR3 is TGTGCCAGCAGTTATGGAAAGAACACTGAAGCTTTCTTT. This encodes CASSYGKNTEAFF.

This rearrangement joins TRBV12-3 or TRBV12-4 to TRBJ1-3; D gene uncertain. The CDR3 length is 11 residues. V lost 5 bases to trimming and J lost 3 bases, with 2 bases between them. The CDR3 DNA reads TGTGCCAGCAGTCGTGGAAACACCATATATTTT. This translates into CASSRGNTIYF.

This clonotype was observed a few times. The V gene is TRBV7-6, the J gene TRBJ1-1; no reliable D call. CDR3 length: 13 amino acids. CDR1 and CDR2 from the germline V gene are SGHVS and FNYEAQ. The V end was cut by 5 bases, the J end by 0 bases, with 7 bases between. The CDR3 DNA follows: TGTGCCAGCAGCCCTAGGGTGAACACTGAAGCTTTCTTT. Encoded protein: CASSPRVNTEAFF.

This clonotype was recorded many times. The V call is TRBV12-3 or TRBV12-4, the J call TRBJ2-7; D might be TRBD1 (6 bases). Trimming removed 5 bases from V and 5 bases from J, with 10 bases in between. This CDR3 is built from 12 residues. CDR3 nucleotides: TGTGCCAGCAGTCTCAGGGGCAACGAGCAGTACTTC. Amino acids: CASSLRGNEQYF.

The genes are TRBV7-2 and TRBJ1-1, with no clear D. Germline V gene sequence: CDR1 SGHTA, CDR2 FQGNSA. CDR3 length: 12 residues. The V gene lost 2 bases and the J gene lost 6 bases, with 7 bases spanning the gap. In DNA, the CDR3 is TGTGCCAGCAGCTTACAGGCATCTGAAGCTTTCTTT. The encoded protein is CASSLQASEAFF.

This clonotype was detected only a few times. The chain uses TRBV7-3 and TRBJ2-1; 8 positions match TRBD1. Trimming removed 5 bases from V and 0 bases from J; junction bases left unmatched: 3. The CDR3 spans 15 residues. Germline CDR1 is SGHTA and CDR2 is FQGTGA. CDR3 in DNA: TGTGCCAGCAGCCACAGGGGGGCCTCCTACAATGAGCAGTTCTTC. As protein: CASSHRGASYNEQFF.

This clonotype was seen more than once but under ten times. V is TRBV27 and J is TRBJ2-7; D uncertain. The CDR3 runs 13 residues. Germline V lookup: CDR1 MNHEY, CDR2 SMNVEV (reference sequence). Between the trimmed V and J ends, which lost 3 bases and 1 base, there was a span of 7 bases. CDR3 residues: CASSFGPSYEQYV. CDR3 DNA: TGTGCCAGCAGTTTCGGGCCTTCCTACGAGCAGTACGTC.

The chain uses TRBV3-1 and TRBJ1-2; a possible D gene is TRBD1 (5 bases). The CDR3 runs to 16 residues. Trimming took off 0 bases at V and 0 bases at J, with 11 bases between the two ends. The germline V gene has CDR1 LGHDT and CDR2 YNNKEL (reference sequence). The CDR3 nucleotides are TGTGCCAGCAGCCAAGAGGGCAGGGCTACTAACTATGGCTACACCTTC. Its translation: CASSQEGRATNYGYTF.

The sample holds a few counts of this clonotype. The gene calls are TRBV7-9 and TRBJ2-5, with a tentative D call TRBD2 (5 bases). This CDR3 comprises 13 residues. CDR1 and CDR2 from the germline V gene are SEHNR and FQNEAQ (reference sequence). Trimming removed 5 bases at V and 5 bases at J, with 12 bases between. CDR3 region: CASSTGMSETQYF. CDR3 nucleotides: TGTGCCAGCAGCACCGGGATGAGTGAGACCCAGTACTTC. Full variable domain (rest looked up from reference TRBV7-9 and TRBJ2-5): DTGVSQNPRHKITKRGQNVTFRCDPISEHNRLYWYRQTLGQGPEFLTYFQNEAQLEKSRLLSDRFSAERPKGSFSTLEIQRTEQGDSAMYLCASSTGMSETQYFGPGTRLLVL.

This chain links TRBV6-5 with TRBJ2-3; D might be TRBD2 (6 bases). Trimming removed 6 bases from V and 1 base from J, with 14 bases in between. CDR1 MNHEY and CDR2 SVGAGI come from the germline V gene. This CDR3 has 15 amino acids. This CDR3 is CASRSSVGRTDTQYF. CDR3 DNA: TGTGCCAGCAGATCTAGCGTCGGCCGCACAGATACGCAGTATTTT.

This clonotype appeared many times. The chain employs TRBV4-1 and TRBJ2-3; possible D gene TRBD2, 6 bases. This CDR3 has 15 amino acids. Per the germline V gene, CDR1 is MGHRA and CDR2 is YSYEKL. Between the trimmed V and J ends, which lost 4 bases and 1 base, there was a span of 12 bases. CDR3 coding DNA: TGCGCCAGCAGCCCCTACGGCGGGGGCACAGATACGCAGTATTTT. This translates into CASSPYGGGTDTQYF.

The chain couples TRBV6-5 to TRBJ1-1, with a weak D call TRBD1 (5 bases). V was clipped by 2 bases and J by 6 bases, with 10 bases between them. Germline V CDR1 and CDR2: MNHEY, SVGAGI. This CDR3 region has 13 residues. The CDR3 DNA reads as TGTGCCAGCAGTTACGGTTGGGGGTCTGAAGCTTTCTTT. Its protein product is CASSYGWGSEAFF.

J is TRBJ2-5 and V is TRBV11-3; D may be TRBD1 or TRBD2 (5 bases each). This CDR3 has 15 amino acids. The germline V gene has CDR1 SGHNT and CDR2 YENEEA. The V end lost 2 bases, the J end lost 0 bases, and 10 bases lay between the germline ends. CDR3 residues: CASSLSRDHQETQYF. The CDR3 DNA is TGTGCCAGCAGCTTATCCCGGGACCACCAAGAGACCCAGTACTTC.

The chain employs TRBV12-3 or TRBV12-4 and TRBJ1-2; tentatively, D is TRBD1 (6 bases). V lost 0 bases to trimming and J lost 6 bases, with 14 bases between them. The CDR3 has 15 residues. The CDR3 region is CASSLAERNRDGYTF. In DNA form, the CDR3 reads TGTGCCAGCAGTTTAGCGGAGAGGAACAGGGATGGCTACACCTTC.